This entry lists 20 T cell receptor beta chains sequenced from one sample in a study of immune evolution from preneoplasia to lung adenocarcinoma. Assay: immunoSEQ multiplex PCR; the TCRdb copy retains only in-frame clones and omits some. The data show about 6,100 clones, approximately 80% seen once. Material: FFPE minimally invasive lung adenocarcinoma tissue. Source of these receptors: a person aged 50 or older with lung adenocarcinoma.

The V call is TRBV6-6, the J call TRBJ2-7; no firm D call. This CDR3 comprises 13 residues. Germline V lookup: CDR1 MNHNY, CDR2 SVGAGI (reference sequence). V was cut by 5 bases and J by 5 bases, with 13 bases left in between. CDR3 DNA: TGTGCCAGCAGTGCTCAGGTTTCCCACGAGCAGTACTTC. Translation gives CASSAQVSHEQYF.

This clone has more than one count but fewer than ten. This chain links TRBV7-9 with TRBJ1-4; TRBD1 is a possible D gene (5 bases). Germline V gene lookup returns CDR1 SEHNR and CDR2 FQNEAQ (reference sequence). The CDR3 loop spans 13 amino acids. V was pared by 5 bases and J by 7 bases, with 11 bases between. The CDR3 here is CASSARDAEKLFF. CDR3 bases: TGTGCCAGCAGCGCCCGGGACGCTGAAAAACTGTTTTTT.

This chain joins TRBV4-3 and TRBJ1-1, with 7 nucleotides matching TRBD1. CDR1 and CDR2 (germline): LGHNA, YSLEER. The CDR3 has 13 residues. J was trimmed by 4 bases and V by 3 bases; bases with no gene match: 2. DNA of the CDR3: TGCGCCAGCAGCCAGACAGGGAGCACTGAAGCTTTCTTT. Translated: CASSQTGSTEAFF.

The chain employs TRBV10-3 and TRBJ2-3; TRBD2 matches 9 bases. The ends lost 4 bases at V and 2 bases at J; junction bases unmatched: 7. Germline V CDR1 and CDR2: ENHRY, SYGVKD. The CDR3 sequence is 16 residues long. The CDR3 region is CAISGRLADLTDTQYF. CDR3 nucleotides: TGTGCCATCAGTGGACGACTAGCGGATCTCACAGATACGCAGTATTTT.

The chain employs TRBV4-2 and TRBJ2-7; 9 nucleotides align to TRBD2. CDR3 size: 16 residues. With 2 bases clipped from V and 1 base from J, the junction kept 6 bases outside the gene matches. Germline lookup yields CDR1 LGHNA and CDR2 YNFKEQ. The CDR3 region is CASSQRVAGESYEQYF. The DNA of the CDR3 is TGTGCCAGCAGCCAAAGAGTAGCGGGAGAGTCCTACGAGCAGTACTTC.

The chain carries TRBV25-1 and TRBJ2-5, with TRBD2 matching 11 bases. CDR1 MGHDK and CDR2 SYGVNS come from the germline V gene. The CDR3 is 17 amino acids. J gave up 4 bases and V 1 base, and 8 bases lay outside the gene matches. The CDR3 DNA reads as TGTGCCAGCAGTGAATTAATCAGTCTAGCGGGAGGAGAGACCCAGTACTTC. Translation: CASSELISLAGGETQYF.

Points on this clone: At one end, the junction sequence differs from germline, possibly due to a read error. The V and J genes are TRBV7-3 and TRBJ2-6, with 8 bases lining up with TRBD2. Germline CDR1 SGHTA, CDR2 FQGTGA. The CDR3 extends over 15 amino acids. CDR3 sequence: CTSSSFSGAASVLTF. The CDR3 coding sequence is TGTACCAGCAGTTCCTTTAGCGGGGCCGCGAGCGTCCTGACTTTC.

The chain is built from TRBV7-9 and TRBJ2-3; 12 bases map to TRBD2. Trimming removed 8 bases from V and 4 bases from J; junction bases left unmatched: 4. The CDR3 sequence is 14 residues long. Germline V gene sequence: CDR1 SEHNR, CDR2 FQNEAQ (reference sequence). CDR3 sequence: CASLLAGGSDTQYF. DNA of the CDR3: TGTGCCAGCTTACTAGCGGGGGGCTCAGATACGCAGTATTTT.

The rearrangement links TRBV4-1 to TRBJ1-2; 9 bases line up with TRBD1. Unmatched junction bases numbered 6, after V lost 4 bases and J lost 6 bases. The CDR3 is 14 residues long. Germline CDR1 and CDR2: MGHRA and YSYEKL. The CDR3 sequence: CASSRSQGADGYTF. The CDR3 nucleotides read TGCGCCAGCAGCCGATCACAGGGGGCGGATGGCTACACCTTC.

A single count supports this clone. This chain connects TRBV6-6 to TRBJ2-1; the match to TRBD2 covers 9 bases. V trimming: 7 bases; J trimming: 7 bases; junction bases outside the gene matches: 14. Germline V gives CDR1 MNHNY, CDR2 SVGAGI (reference sequence). CDR3 size: 16 residues. The DNA of the CDR3 is TGTGCCAGCATTCCACAATCTAGCGGGACAGTTAATGAGCAGTTCTTC. It specifies CASIPQSSGTVNEQFF.

The chain uses TRBV28 and TRBJ2-3; the D is unclear. CDR1 and CDR2 (germline): MDHEN, SYDVKM. The CDR3 totals 14 residues. V lost 5 bases and J 7 bases, leaving 16 bases between the germline ends. This CDR3 is CASSPRFVPYTQYF. CDR3 DNA: TGTGCCAGCAGTCCCCGTTTTGTTCCGTATACGCAGTATTTT.

In this sample, this clone is large (0.1 to 1%). This CDR3 is also generated by other DNA sequences in the sample. The chain uses TRBV7-6 and TRBJ1-1; possibly TRBD1 for D (5 bases). Germline V lookup: CDR1 SGHVS, CDR2 FNYEAQ. This CDR3 spans 14 amino acids. The ends were cut back, 0 bases at V and 2 bases at J, with 7 bases in the middle. The CDR3 here is CASSLAGVNTEAFF. The CDR3 nucleotides are TGTGCCAGCAGCTTAGCAGGGGTCAACACTGAAGCTTTCTTT.

This chain links TRBV19 with TRBJ2-5, with TRBD2 identical over 7 bases. Germline V gene lookup returns CDR1 LNHDA and CDR2 SQIVND (reference sequence). This CDR3 is 14 amino acids long. V trimming: 4 bases; J trimming: 2 bases; junction bases outside the gene matches: 4. CDR3: CASSSGGLQETQYF. For the CDR3, the DNA is TGTGCCAGTAGTAGCGGGGGACTTCAAGAGACCCAGTACTTC.

The CDR3 DNA reads TGTGCCAGCAGCCGCGGACCCCGCGGGCACAATGAGCAGTTCTTC. It yields the protein CASSRGPRGHNEQFF. The V call is TRBV7-2, the J call TRBJ2-1, with D possibly being TRBD2 (5 bases). V shed 5 bases and J shed 5 bases, with 16 bases lying between them. Germline V gene data show CDR1 as SGHTA and CDR2 as FQGNSA. The CDR3 spans 15 residues.

V and J are TRBV28 and TRBJ1-5, with 7 bases lining up with TRBD1. The ends lost 5 bases at V and 4 bases at J; junction bases unmatched: 5. Looked up from germline, CDR1 is MDHEN and CDR2 is SYDVKM. The CDR3 runs to 14 residues. The chain's CDR3 is CASSPGTENQPQHF. DNA of the CDR3: TGTGCCAGCAGTCCCGGGACAGAGAATCAGCCCCAGCATTTT.

The rearrangement joins TRBV6-1 to TRBJ2-7, with TRBD1 identical over 8 bases. This CDR3 has 13 residues. In germline, CDR1 is MNHNS, CDR2 SASEGT. J gave up 3 bases and V 11 bases, and 9 bases lay outside the gene matches. CDR3 protein: CAGQTGADYEQYF. DNA for the CDR3: TGTGCCGGACAGACAGGGGCAGACTACGAGCAGTACTTC.

The chain is built from TRBV28 and TRBJ2-7; D may be TRBD1 (6 bases). Germline CDR1 and CDR2: MDHEN and SYDVKM. This CDR3 region has 11 residues. V was cut by 6 bases and J by 11 bases, with 14 bases left in between. This chain's CDR3 is CASRRTGREYF. CDR3 nucleotide sequence: TGTGCCAGCAGGCGAACAGGGCGAGAGTACTTC.

The chain employs TRBV2 and TRBJ1-3; D possibly corresponds to TRBD1 (6 bases). The CDR3 has 15 amino acids. The germline V gene has CDR1 SNHLY and CDR2 FYNNEI. Trimming removed 6 bases from V and 1 base from J, with 13 bases in between. CDR3: CASSEQGTSGNTIYF. The CDR3 DNA reads TGTGCCAGCAGCGAACAGGGCACTTCTGGAAACACCATATATTTT.

The V gene is TRBV28, the J gene TRBJ2-1, with D possibly being TRBD1 (5 bases). V was pared by 2 bases and J by 8 bases, with 19 bases between. Germline V gene lookup returns CDR1 MDHEN and CDR2 SYDVKM. The CDR3 loop spans 16 amino acids. As DNA, the CDR3 is TGTGCCAGCAGTTTAGGGCTTCATTCAGAAGGGGATGAGCAGTTCTTC. This translates into CASSLGLHSEGDEQFF.

This clone appeared a few times. J is TRBJ1-1 and V is TRBV12-5; no firm D call. Per the germline V gene, CDR1 is LGHNT and CDR2 is FRNRAP. The CDR3 spans 15 residues. Trimming left V 2 bases short and J 0 bases short, with 10 bases between. The DNA of the CDR3 is TGTGCTAGTGGTTTGACCCCTCCATTGAACACTGAAGCTTTCTTT. Translated, it gives CASGLTPPLNTEAFF.